The source of this T cell receptor beta chain is a study of cytomegalovirus exposure and HLA in healthy donors. Overall study results and limits: The authors assumed roughly uniform sequencing depth across donors for presence/absence analyses.

J was trimmed by 7 bases and V by 2 bases; bases with no gene match: 4. The germline gives CDR1 SGHDT, CDR2 YYEEEE. The CDR3 covers 15 residues. The table lists this clone with a few counts. What it binds is unknown. The primer mix had 60 Vbeta and 13 Jbeta primers. Assay: immunoSEQ multiplex PCR; the TCRdb copy retains only in-frame clones and omits some. The sample includes hundreds of thousands of clones, roughly four fifths of them seen just once. What was sequenced was PBMCs. The chain carries TRBV5-6 and TRBJ1-6; 9 nucleotides match TRBD1. This TCR was sampled from a woman between 35 and 50 years old in good health and CMV-seronegative. CDR3 sequence (DNA): TGTGCCAGCAGCTTCAGGACAGGGGCGAATTCACCCCTCCACTTT. This gives the protein CASSFRTGANSPLHF.